The subject of this entry is one T cell receptor beta chain. Through MiXCR, TCRdb re-clonotyped the PCR reads. The profile covers more than 7,000 clones, with 22% appearing a single time and about a sixth taken by the ten largest. Nobody among the patients had been given any treatment before thyroid surgery. These data come from a study of metastatic and nonmetastatic thyroid tumors. The sample consisted of adjacent normal tissue. The clonotype was recovered from a female donor with papillary thyroid cancer or a benign thyroid nodule (not recorded which). Some clones in this sample may be carry-over from other donors' samples.

CDR3 amino acids: CATSEGRASKPQYF. Written as DNA, the CDR3 is TGTGCCACCAGTGAGGGCAGGGCATCGAAGCCGCAGTATTTT. This chain uses TRBV24-1 with TRBJ2-3; a weak D match, TRBD1 (5 bases). The ends were cut back, 4 bases at V and 10 bases at J, with 17 bases in the middle. The CDR3 runs 14 residues. CDR1 and CDR2 from the germline V gene are KGHDR and SFDVKD.